This T cell receptor (beta chain) appears in the sequencing data of a study of a mutant IDH1 vaccine in newly diagnosed glioma. The study's findings and limits: Patients mounted vaccine-induced immune responses in roughly 93% of cases.

Concerning this clone itself: Its specificity is not known.

The data were produced by immunoSEQ multiplex PCR, yet TCRdb's version contains in-frame clones alone and is incomplete. In the table there are tens of thousands of clones, about four fifths of which are singletons. The time point: baseline, week 1 (first vaccination visit). The treatment is: pre-vaccination baseline after standard-of-care therapy. The sequenced sample was PBMCs, obtained from a glioma patient treated with radiotherapy, temozolomide or both. The sequence derives from a man aged 30 to 45 with glioma.

The CDR3: CASSTLAGWDQETQYF. DNA of the CDR3: TGTGCCAGTAGTACCCTAGCGGGGTGGGATCAAGAGACCCAGTACTTC. V gene TRBV19 combines with J gene TRBJ2-5; 9 bases fit TRBD2. J lost 2 bases, V lost 4 bases, and 8 bases had no gene match. Germline V gene lookup returns CDR1 LNHDA and CDR2 SQIVND (reference sequence). This CDR3 comprises 16 residues.